This note documents a single T cell receptor beta chain sequence. No antigen is known for it. Repertoires were generated with immunoSEQ multiplex PCR, while TCRdb's copy carries only in-frame clones and drops some. The sample lists under 60,000 clones, 89% occurring once. Trimming shortened V by 6 bases and J by 4 bases, and 15 bases separated the two germline ends. Germline values: CDR1 LNHDA, CDR2 SQIVND (reference sequence). The CDR3 length is 15 residues. This record belongs to a study of T cell responses to AZD1222 COVID-19 vaccine. Study-wide results and limits: Possibly, clonal diversity was underestimated; donors were largely white British and included more females. Baseline seropositivity occurred in only six or seven AZD1222 recipients.

Here the sequenced sample was peripheral blood, taken 28 days after the second AZD1222 dose. The TCR comes from an adult who received the AZD1222 COVID-19 vaccine. The chain is built from TRBV19 and TRBJ2-2; D is perhaps TRBD2 (5 bases). CDR3 region: CASSTTRRTTGELFF. The CDR3 nucleotides read TGTGCCAGTAGCACAACTAGGCGGACCACCGGGGAGCTGTTTTTT. Combining the CDR3 with reference TRBV19 and TRBJ2-2 gives the whole variable domain DGGITQSPKYLFRKEGQNVTLSCEQNLNHDAMYWYRQDPGQGLRLIYYSQIVNDFQKGDIAEGYSVSREKKESFPLTVTSAQKNPTAFYLCASSTTRRTTGELFFGEGSRLTVL.